The entry that follows covers one T cell receptor (beta chain) sequence. Antigen: not known. This sample was taken from a study of T cells expressing NK-cell markers. Study-level information: Just one sequenced donor of eight was HCMV-seronegative, while seven were seropositive. Broader study findings: Clarity on HCMV specificity was lacking for the expanded NKG2C+ T cell clones.

TCR beta libraries carry UMIs added by 5'RACE template switching. TCRdb re-called the 5' RACE reads and gives one entry per CDR3 protein, without DNA. This sample's table has about 160,000 distinct CDR3 sequences. The CDR3 is 15 amino acids. Sequenced material: blood T cells: a sorted CD56 or NKG2C T cell subset, CD4+ or CD8+ T cells, or bulk PBMC T cells (not recorded which). This clonotype originated in a woman aged 18 to 69 in good health. The gene calls are TRBV12-3 or TRBV12-4 and TRBJ2-7; the TCRdb D gene call, TRBD1, has no DNA to confirm it. CDR3 in amino acids: CASSSRDRNTYEQYF.